This is a list of T cell receptor beta chains from one sample in a study of shared clonotypes between healthy human individuals. Profiled with immunoSEQ multiplex PCR; TCRdb holds only in-frame clones, not every one. This table has roughly 2,500,000 clones, 93% appearing once. Material for sequencing was naive CD4+ T cells from PBMCs. The receptors stem from a man between 18 and 29 years old in good health. Some clones in this sample may be carry-over from other donors' samples. CDR3s include the opening cysteine and the closing phenylalanine or tryptophan. The D gene is left open where the match is weak. Rows may omit the clone size; those that give it use once, few, many or a size class.

NA TRBJ2-7 NA TRBV7-9 CASRPRNIGNEQYF TGTGCCAGCAGACCTCGGAACATTGGCAACGAGCAGTACTTC
once TRBJ1-3 NA TRBV19 CASRQVIRGRGNTIYF TGTGCCAGTAGACAGGTGATCCGGGGAAGGGGAAACACCATATATTTT
NA TRBJ1-4 TRBD1 TRBV18 CASSTRGPANEKLFF TGTGCCAGCTCAACCAGGGGGCCGGCTAATGAAAAACTGTTTTTT
NA TRBJ1-4 NA TRBV9 CASSTGRINEKLFF TGTGCCAGCAGTACCGGACGGATTAATGAAAAACTGTTTTTT
NA TRBJ2-7 TRBD2 TRBV7-9 CASSLVLAGVYEQYF TGTGCCAGCAGCTTAGTGCTAGCGGGAGTGTACGAGCAGTACTTC
NA TRBJ2-7 NA TRBV6-1 CASSDPTRGGYEQYF TGTGCCAGCAGTGATCCGACTAGGGGGGGCTACGAGCAGTACTTC
NA TRBJ2-4 TRBD1 TRBV27 CASKGQEKNIQYF TGTGCCAGCAAGGGACAGGAGAAAAACATTCAGTACTTC
NA TRBJ1-3 NA TRBV9 CASSVSLSGNTIYF TGTGCCAGCAGCGTTTCCCTCTCTGGAAACACCATATATTTT
NA TRBJ2-3 NA TRBV6-6 CASSTYPPFTDTQYF TGTGCCAGCAGTACTTACCCTCCCTTCACAGATACGCAGTATTTT
NA TRBJ2-1 TRBD1 TRBV2 CASMRDRGLDEQFF TGTGCCAGCATGAGGGACAGGGGTCTCGATGAGCAGTTCTTC
NA TRBJ1-4 NA TRBV29-1 CSGGAGEKLFF TGCAGCGGGGGGGCAGGTGAAAAACTGTTTTTT
NA TRBJ2-1 NA TRBV30 CAWSNPSDIINEQFF TGTGCCTGGAGTAACCCTAGCGACATTATCAATGAGCAGTTCTTC
NA TRBJ1-3 NA TRBV7-9 CASSLARTVSGNTIYF TGTGCCAGCAGCTTAGCGAGAACAGTCTCTGGAAACACCATATATTTT
NA TRBJ1-2 TRBD1 TRBV5-1 CASRTGQGVRGYTF TGCGCCAGCAGAACGGGACAGGGGGTGAGAGGCTACACCTTC
NA TRBJ2-1 NA TRBV27 CASSLMGRPTPSDEQFF TGTGCCAGCAGTCTCATGGGCCGCCCCACCCCGAGCGATGAGCAGTTCTTC
NA TRBJ2-3 NA TRBV7-5 CARSLALAGGTDTQYF TGTGCCAGAAGCTTAGCACTAGCGGGAGGCACAGATACGCAGTATTTT
NA TRBJ2-7 NA TRBV10-2 CASSEYDRNYEQYF TGCGCCAGCAGTGAGTATGACCGAAACTACGAGCAGTACTTC
NA TRBJ2-5 NA TRBV7-2 CASSDQETQYF TGTGCCAGCAGCGATCAAGAGACCCAGTACTTC
NA TRBJ2-1 TRBD2 TRBV4-1 CASSPLYQREYNEQFF TGCGCCAGCAGCCCCCTATACCAGCGGGAGTATAATGAGCAGTTCTTC
NA TRBJ2-7 NA TRBV5-1 CASSERRGSNEQYF TGCGCCAGCAGCGAGCGCAGGGGAAGCAACGAGCAGTACTTC
NA TRBJ2-1 TRBD2 TRBV15 CATSIEMAASGRVNNEQFF TGTGCCACCAGCATAGAGATGGCGGCTAGCGGGAGAGTAAACAATGAGCAGTTCTTC
NA TRBJ2-1 TRBD2 TRBV5-1 CASSSMTSGNTWEQFF TGCGCCAGCAGCTCCATGACTAGCGGGAACACTTGGGAGCAGTTCTTC
NA TRBJ1-1 NA TRBV6-1 CASRAGWSNTEAFF TGTGCCAGCAGGGCGGGGTGGTCCAACACTGAAGCTTTCTTT
NA TRBJ2-1 NA TRBV19 CASSPQFF TGTGCCAGTAGTCCGCAGTTCTTC
NA TRBJ2-1 NA TRBV19 CASSMYSSSYNEQFF TGTGCCAGTAGTATGTACTCCTCGTCCTACAATGAGCAGTTCTTC
NA TRBJ2-3 NA TRBV5-1 CASSPAVAAITDTQYF TGCGCCAGCAGCCCGGCAGTAGCGGCCATCACAGATACGCAGTATTTT
NA TRBJ1-2 NA TRBV6-6 CASSYSKGNYGYTF TGTGCCAGCAGTTACTCTAAGGGGAACTATGGCTACACCTTC
NA TRBJ1-2 NA TRBV2 CASSERQAGGYTF TGTGCCAGCAGTGAACGACAGGCGGGTGGCTACACCTTC
NA TRBJ2-2 TRBD2 TRBV15 CATSSRLAGNTGELFF TGTGCCACCTCTTCAAGACTAGCGGGGAACACCGGGGAGCTGTTTTTT
NA TRBJ2-7 NA TRBV14 CASSQGTVPYEQYF TGTGCCAGCAGCCAAGGGACGGTACCCTACGAGCAGTACTTC
NA TRBJ2-7 NA TRBV21-1 CASSPCSYEQYF TGTGCCAGCAGCCCCTGCTCCTACGAGCAGTACTTC
NA TRBJ1-5 TRBD1 TRBV9 CASSSGQAGNQPQHF TGTGCCAGCAGCTCAGGACAGGCTGGCAATCAGCCCCAGCATTTT
NA TRBJ2-3 NA TRBV6-7 CASSDFGSRTQYF TGTGCCAGCAGTGACTTTGGTTCTCGTACGCAGTATTTT
NA TRBJ2-7 TRBD1 TRBV5-1 CASSNLLGQGGSEQYF TGCGCCAGCAGCAACCTTTTGGGACAGGGTGGGTCCGAGCAGTACTTC
NA TRBJ1-6 NA TRBV28 CASRQPTGWRNSPLHF TGTGCCAGCAGGCAACCCACAGGGTGGCGTAATTCACCCCTCCACTTT
NA TRBJ2-7 TRBD1 TRBV15 CATSRTGTGKENEQYF TGTGCCACCAGCAGAACCGGGACAGGGAAGGAGAACGAGCAGTACTTC
NA TRBJ1-1 NA TRBV5-1 CASSLIGTTNTEAFF TGCGCCAGCAGCTTGATAGGGACAACGAACACTGAAGCTTTCTTT